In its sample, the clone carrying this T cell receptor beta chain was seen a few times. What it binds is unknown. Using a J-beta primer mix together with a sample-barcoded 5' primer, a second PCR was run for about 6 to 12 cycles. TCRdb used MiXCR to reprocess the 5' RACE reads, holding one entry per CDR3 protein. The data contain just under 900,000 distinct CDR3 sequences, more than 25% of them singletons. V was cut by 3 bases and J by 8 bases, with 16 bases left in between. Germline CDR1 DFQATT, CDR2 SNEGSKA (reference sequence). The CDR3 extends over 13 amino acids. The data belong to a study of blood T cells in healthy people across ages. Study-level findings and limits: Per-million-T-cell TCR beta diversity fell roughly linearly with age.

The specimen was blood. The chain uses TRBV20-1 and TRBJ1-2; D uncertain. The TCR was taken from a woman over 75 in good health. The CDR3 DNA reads TGCAGTGCTAGGGCTGGGATCCGAGACGGCTACACCTTC. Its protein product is CSARAGIRDGYTF.